This T cell receptor (beta chain) comes out of a study of cytotoxic CD8 clonotypes in ibrutinib-treated CLL (dated by TCRdb to about 2021). For the wider study: In this cohort, 15 patients were treatment-naive and approximately ten were relapsed/refractory, while under 18 had unmutated IGHV. Partial responses were observed in some 24 patients and complete responses in 2; after a median follow-up of roughly 72 months, remission was maintained in 14 patients and progression was observed in roughly twelve. Response samples were obtained after a median of approximately eleven months of treatment, with a range of about 6 to 36 months. Samples averaged 255,043 productive templates and tens of thousands of productive rearrangements. Of the approximately 87 participants in the trial, 26 had longitudinal samples available. Cryopreserved peripheral blood mononuclear cells were collected before treatment, at response, and at either disease progression or sustained remission. Every remission and progressive disease sample was obtained while ibrutinib was still being received by the patients. Study-wide findings and limitations: Sampling times were not matched between patients in sustained remission and patients whose disease was progressing, and lymph node repertoires were not examined. Public clonotypes were rare and either contracted or stayed stable during treatment, and the rise in clonality at ibrutinib response reflected the expansion of private clonotypes. An increase in clonality was observed at ibrutinib response, with clonality remaining stable during sustained remission and falling back toward baseline at progression. Baseline clonality was found to be higher than that of age-matched healthy donors and was strongly correlated with circulating CD8+ T-cell counts.

Each clonotype received, on average, 10x coverage in deep resolution sequencing performed on a MiSeq, where the target depth lay between 1 in 1 million and 1 in 200,000 T cells. TCR beta libraries were generated with the immunoSEQ hsTCRB Kit. In the paper's pipeline: Data were analyzed with ImmunoSEQ Data Assistant and ImmunoSEQ Analyzer, with V, D and J genes assigned per IMGT definitions. Clonality, which ranges from 0 to 1, was calculated as one minus the normalized Shannon entropy of productive rearrangement frequencies. Public clonotype analysis was restricted to overrepresented clonotypes comprising at least 0.05% of each patient's repertoire. Thirteen age-matched healthy donor repertoires from immuneACCESS were used as controls for clonality. TCRdb's version of the immuneACCESS table is confined to in-frame rearrangements and falls short of the full clone set. An unresolved V gene accounts for under half of the shortfall where checked; the remainder is of unknown origin. That table furnishes V, J and clone size, whereas the DNA furnished D and trimming. The sample records fewer than 400,000 clones, approximately 67% of which are singletons. Jointly, the top ten make up approximately 6% of the sample.

For TCR beta library preparation, about 1.8 micrograms of genomic DNA were isolated from cryopreserved PBMCs. Longitudinal blood samples from CLL patients receiving ibrutinib monotherapy were subjected to high-throughput TCR beta sequencing. The patients took part in an open-label, single-center phase 2 trial of ibrutinib monotherapy. Worth noting for this clone: Which antigen it targets is not known. Base quality data are lacking; no much larger clone is found one base away.

Trimming costs V 1 base and J 5 bases, and their ends lie 15 bases apart. The CDR3 holds 15 amino acids from the cysteine to the phenylalanine. Only the CDR3 DNA stays, 45 bases, in frame from base 1. CDR1 MGHRA and CDR2 YSYEKL were looked up in the germline V gene. The source of this sequence is a human donor with chronic lymphocytic leukemia. The specimen comprised PBMCs, sampled after 36 months of ibrutinib treatment. The V gene is TRBV4-1 and the J gene is TRBJ2-7; matching of 6 bases hints at TRBD2 as the D gene. In nucleotides, the sequence is TGCGCCAGCAGCCAAGTGGCTAGCGACCGCGACGAGCAGTACTTC. It translates as CASSQVASDRDEQYF.